This TCR beta chain is from a study of T cell changes during pregnancy in multiple sclerosis. The data were produced by immunoSEQ multiplex PCR, yet TCRdb's version contains in-frame clones alone and is incomplete. Counted here are roughly 40,000 clones, roughly nine tenths occurring once; the ten biggest clones make up approximately 8.4%. The germline V gene has CDR1 SGHDN and CDR2 FVKESK. The V gene end was trimmed by 0 bases and the J gene end by 5 bases; junction bases not matched to a gene: 11. This CDR3 contains 17 residues. Sequencing was performed on CD8+ T cells from peripheral blood mononuclear cells, taken before pregnancy. The chain joins TRBV14 to TRBJ2-5; 8 bases fit TRBD2. The TCR was taken from a female donor with multiple sclerosis, enrolled in a pregnancy study. Here the CDR3 DNA reads TGTGCCAGCAGCCAAGACCCTAAGACTAGCGCGGGGGAGACCCAGTACTTC. Translating it yields CASSQDPKTSAGETQYF.